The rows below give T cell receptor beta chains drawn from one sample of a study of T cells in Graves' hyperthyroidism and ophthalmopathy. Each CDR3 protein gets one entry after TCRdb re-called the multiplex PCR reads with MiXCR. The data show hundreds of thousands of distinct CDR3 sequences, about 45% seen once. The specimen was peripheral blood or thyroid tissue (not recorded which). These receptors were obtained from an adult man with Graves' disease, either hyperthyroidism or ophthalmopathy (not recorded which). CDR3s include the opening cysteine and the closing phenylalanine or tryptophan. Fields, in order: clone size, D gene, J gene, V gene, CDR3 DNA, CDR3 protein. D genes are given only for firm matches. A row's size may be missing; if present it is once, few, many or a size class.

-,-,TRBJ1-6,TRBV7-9,TGCGCCAGCAGCCAAGATACAGGGAGGGGGAATAATTCACCCCTCCACTTT,CASSQDTGRGNNSPLHF
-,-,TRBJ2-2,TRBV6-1,TGTGCCAGCAGTGAATGGGGCGCCGGGGAGCTGTTTTTT,CASSEWGAGELFF
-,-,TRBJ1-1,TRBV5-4,TGTGCCAGCAGCGATCCCGCGGGGCGCGGCACTGAAGCTTTCTTT,CASSDPAGRGTEAFF
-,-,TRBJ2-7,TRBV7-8,TGTGCCAGCAGCCCGGCCGACAGGTTCTCCTACGAGCAGTACTTC,CASSPADRFSYEQYF
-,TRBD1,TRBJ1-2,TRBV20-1,TGCAGTGCATCCGTCGGGACAGGGGGAATGGATGGCTACACCTTC,CSASVGTGGMDGYTF
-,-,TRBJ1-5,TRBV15,TGTGCCACCAGTGATTTTGGCCAGAACCAGCATTTT,CATSDFGQNQHF
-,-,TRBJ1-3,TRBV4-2,TGTGCCAGCAGCCGAGACGTCGGCACAGCTGGAAACACCATATATTTT,CASSRDVGTAGNTIYF
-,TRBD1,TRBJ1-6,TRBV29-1,TGCAGCGTCTTGACAGGGGACGATTCACCCCTCCACTTT,CSVLTGDDSPLHF
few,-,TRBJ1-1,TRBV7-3,TGTGCCAGCAGCCCCAACCAGGGCACTGAAGCTTTCTTT,CASSPNQGTEAFF
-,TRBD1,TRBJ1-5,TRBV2,TGTGCCAGCAGTGAAGCTCGGACAGGGTACGAGCCCCAGCATTTT,CASSEARTGYEPQHF
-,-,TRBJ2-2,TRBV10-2,TGCGCCAGCAGCCCTCCGCGAGGACTGTCCGGGGAGCTGTTTTTT,CASSPPRGLSGELFF
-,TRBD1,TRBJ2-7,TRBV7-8,TGTGCCAGCAGTGTCGGGACAGGGGACCACGAGCAGTACTTC,CASSVGTGDHEQYF
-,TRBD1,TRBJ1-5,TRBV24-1,TGTGCCACCAGTGCGAGGACAGGGGATAATCAGCCCCAGCATTTT,CATSARTGDNQPQHF
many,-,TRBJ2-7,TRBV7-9,TGTGCCAGCAGCCCGACTGAGGCTTCCTACGAGCAGTACTTC,CASSPTEASYEQYF
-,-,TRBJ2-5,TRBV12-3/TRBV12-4,TGTGCCAGCAGTTTAAGGGCAGGGGTCCAGTACTTC,CASSLRAGVQYF
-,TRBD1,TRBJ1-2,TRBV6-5,TGTGCCAGCAGTTCCCTCCAGGGGGGTAACTACGGCTACACCTTC,CASSSLQGGNYGYTF
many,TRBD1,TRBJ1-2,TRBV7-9,TGTGCCAGCAGCCCGACAGGGGCAGACTATGGCTACACCTTC,CASSPTGADYGYTF
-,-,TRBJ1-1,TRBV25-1,TGTGCCAGCTCACCACCGGATCCTAAGGGCACTGAAGCTTTCTTT,CASSPPDPKGTEAFF
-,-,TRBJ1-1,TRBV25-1,TGTGCCAGCAGATCAGGTAGGGGTGAAGCTTTCTTT,CASRSGRGEAFF
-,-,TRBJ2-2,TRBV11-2,TGTGCCAGCAGCTTAGCTTGGGCCCCAGGTCCCGGGGAGCTGTTTTTT,CASSLAWAPGPGELFF
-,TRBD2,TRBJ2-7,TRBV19,TGTGCCAGTAGTATAAAAGCGGACAGGGGACTAGCGGGAACTTACGAGCAGTACTTC,CASSIKADRGLAGTYEQYF
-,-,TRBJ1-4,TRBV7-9,TGTACCAGCAGCCTCGCCGCCGATCGTACCTCGGGAAAACTGTTTTTT,CTSSLAADRTSGKLFF
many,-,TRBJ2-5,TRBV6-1,TGTGCCAGCAGTCGACAGCTCCAAGAGACCCAGTACTTC,CASSRQLQETQYF
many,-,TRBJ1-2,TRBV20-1,TGCAGTGCTAGTGTAGGTAATGGCTACACCTTC,CSASVGNGYTF
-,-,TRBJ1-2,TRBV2,TGTGCCAGCGGAGAGACGGAGTTAGACTATGGCTACACCTTC,CASGETELDYGYTF
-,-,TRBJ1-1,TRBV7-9,TGTGCCAGCGGCGAGGAGGCGGGAATGAACACTGAAGCTTTCTTT,CASGEEAGMNTEAFF
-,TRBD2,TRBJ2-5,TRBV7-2,TGTGCCAGCCGCAGGACTAGCGGACAAGAGACCCAGTACTTC,CASRRTSGQETQYF
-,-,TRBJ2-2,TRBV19,TGTGCCAGTAGTCACCCGCCGACCGGGGAGCTGTTTTTT,CASSHPPTGELFF